These T cell receptor beta chains were read from a single sample in a study of PD-1 blockade in classical Hodgkin lymphoma. Method: immunoSEQ multiplex PCR; TCRdb's copy keeps in-frame clones and lacks some. Of tens of thousands of clones listed, nearly 80% are singletons. The sequences come from peripheral blood mononuclear cells (PBMCs), collected before the fourth cycle of nivolumab. These receptors were collected from a human donor with classical Hodgkin lymphoma. Both conserved end residues are part of each CDR3. A D gene is named only where the DNA matches it firmly. Rows may omit the clone size; those that give it use once, few, many or a size class.

clone_size	d_call	v_call	j_call	cdr3_aa	cdr3_nt
.	.	TRBV19	TRBJ2-1	CASRPRGARSYNEQFF	TGTGCCAGTAGACCCAGGGGGGCTAGATCGTACAATGAGCAGTTCTTC
.	.	TRBV18	TRBJ1-2	CASSLVLGPYGYTF	TGTGCCAGCTCACTGGTTCTGGGGCCATATGGCTACACCTTC
.	TRBD2	TRBV27	TRBJ2-7	CASSLTSGFGEQYF	TGTGCCAGCAGCTTGACTAGCGGCTTCGGGGAGCAGTACTTC
.	.	TRBV19	TRBJ1-2	CASSTSAQLLYGYTF	TGTGCCAGTAGTACCTCCGCCCAACTACTCTATGGCTACACCTTC
.	.	TRBV28	TRBJ1-5	CASTPPGSNQPQHF	TGTGCCAGCACCCCTCCGGGTTCCAATCAGCCCCAGCATTTT
.	.	TRBV6-6	TRBJ2-1	CASSYDGGKNEQFF	TGTGCCAGCAGTTACGACGGGGGCAAAAATGAGCAGTTCTTC
.	.	TRBV2	TRBJ1-4	CASRDPLFKKLFF	TGTGCCAGCAGGGACCCCTTATTCAAAAAACTGTTTTTT
.	TRBD2	TRBV5-1	TRBJ2-1	CASSLVSFSAGGNNEQFF	TGCGCCAGCAGCTTGGTTTCTTTTTCTGCGGGAGGGAACAATGAGCAGTTCTTC
.	.	TRBV20-1	TRBJ1-1	CSASLGDKAFF	TGCAGTGCTTCGCTCGGCGATAAAGCTTTCTTT
once	.	TRBV11-3	TRBJ2-7	CASSQGPYEQYF	TGTGCCAGCAGCCAGGGCCCATACGAGCAGTACTTC
.	.	TRBV21-1	TRBJ2-7	CATPGLTFYEQYF	TGTGCCACCCCGGGACTTACCTTCTACGAGCAGTACTTC
.	.	TRBV27	TRBJ2-1	CASSPFLGAGNEQFF	TGTGCCAGCAGTCCCTTCCTAGGGGCCGGCAATGAGCAGTTCTTC
.	TRBD1	TRBV7-2	TRBJ2-3	CATGGGQGAFGQYF	TGTGCCACAGGTGGGGGACAGGGGGCTTTCGGGCAGTATTTT
.	.	TRBV19	TRBJ1-1	CASSNGQIVNTEAFF	TGTGCCAGTAGTAATGGCCAGATAGTTAACACTGAAGCTTTCTTT
.	.	TRBV6-5	TRBJ2-3	CASRLATRTDTQYF	TGTGCCAGCAGGTTAGCTACCCGCACAGATACGCAGTATTTT
.	.	TRBV7-9	TRBJ2-2	CASSLKVGELFF	TGTGCCAGCAGCTTAAAGGTCGGGGAGCTGTTTTTT
.	TRBD1	TRBV29-1	TRBJ1-1	CSAGTVEAFF	TGCAGCGCTGGGACAGTTGAAGCTTTCTTT
few	.	TRBV6-5	TRBJ1-5	CASNPGWGQPQHF	TGTGCCAGCAACCCGGGGTGGGGTCAGCCCCAGCATTTT
.	.	TRBV7-9	TRBJ1-2	CASSLEAWDAEGYTF	TGTGCCAGCAGCTTAGAGGCCTGGGATGCGGAAGGCTACACCTTC
few	TRBD1	TRBV11-3	TRBJ2-1	CASGRRRDRGRMGYNEQFF	TGTGCCAGCGGTAGGAGGCGGGACAGGGGTCGTATGGGCTACAATGAGCAGTTCTTC
.	.	TRBV5-4	TRBJ1-3	CASSFFGGGNTIYF	TGTGCCAGCAGCTTCTTTGGGGGCGGAAACACCATATATTTT
few	.	TRBV4-3	TRBJ2-2	CASSPSAGANTGELFF	TGCGCCAGCAGCCCCTCCGCCGGAGCGAACACCGGGGAGCTGTTTTTT
.	.	TRBV27	TRBJ2-5	CATSRRSNQETQYF	TGTGCCACCTCTAGACGCTCCAACCAAGAGACCCAGTACTTC
.	TRBD2	TRBV7-9	TRBJ2-2	CASSFPGTSGRVNTGELFF	TGTGCCAGCAGCTTTCCCGGGACTAGCGGGAGGGTTAACACCGGGGAGCTGTTTTTT
.	TRBD1	TRBV2	TRBJ2-5	CASREDREQYF	TGTGCCAGCAGGGAGGACAGGGAGCAGTACTTC
.	.	TRBV10-2	TRBJ2-1	CASSESVGGPDEQFF	TGCGCCAGCAGTGAGTCCGTGGGAGGTCCGGATGAGCAGTTCTTC
.	.	TRBV9	TRBJ2-2	CASSVARAGANPNTGELFF	TGTGCCAGCAGCGTAGCCCGTGCGGGGGCCAATCCGAACACCGGGGAGCTGTTTTTT
few	.	TRBV9	TRBJ2-1	CASSGGQRYNEQFF	TGTGCCAGCAGCGGTGGTCAGCGCTACAATGAGCAGTTCTTC